Following are 15 T cell receptor beta chains from one sample sequenced in a study of cytomegalovirus exposure and HLA in healthy donors. Both 60 Vbeta primers and 13 Jbeta primers went into the PCR. TCRdb's copy holds only in-frame clones and misses some; the assay was immunoSEQ multiplex PCR. Of 120,000 or so clones listed, 80% were seen once; the top ten hold more than 2.5%. Source material: PBMCs. All receptors come from a male donor in good health and CMV-seronegative.

This rearrangement joins TRBV5-6 to TRBJ1-3; 11 nucleotides agree with TRBD1. The V and J ends lost 2 bases and 0 bases, in that order; junction bases with no gene match: 1. The CDR3 length is 16 residues. Per the germline V gene, CDR1 is SGHDT and CDR2 is YYEEEE. CDR3 protein: CASSFGTGGSGNTIYF. The DNA of the CDR3 is TGTGCCAGCAGCTTTGGGACAGGGGGCTCTGGAAACACCATATATTTT.

The rearrangement links TRBV11-2 to TRBJ1-3; D gene ambiguous. Trimming pared 0 bases from V and 4 bases from J, leaving 7 bases between. The CDR3 has 14 residues. Germline-derived CDR1 and CDR2 are SGHAT and FQNNGV. CDR3 nucleotide sequence: TGTGCCAGCAGCTTAGATTCTCGGGGAAACACCATATATTTT. Protein product: CASSLDSRGNTIYF.

V gene TRBV5-4 combines with J gene TRBJ1-4, with 7 bases that match TRBD1. This CDR3 spans 13 amino acids. V gave up 4 bases and J gave up 8 bases; unmatched junction bases: 5. Germline loops: CDR1 SGHNT, CDR2 YYREEE (reference sequence). The CDR3 coding sequence is TGTGCCAGCAGCCCGGGGACAGCCGAAAAACTGTTTTTT. Its protein is CASSPGTAEKLFF. Full variable domain (rest looked up from reference TRBV5-4 and TRBJ1-4): ETGVTQSPTHLIKTRGQQVTLRCSSQSGHNTVSWYQQALGQGPQFIFQYYREEENGRGNFPPRFSGLQFPNYSSELNVNALELDDSALYLCASSPGTAEKLFFGSGTQLSVL.

V and J are TRBV10-1 and TRBJ2-1; the match to TRBD2 covers 7 bases. V lost 8 bases, J lost 0 bases, and 7 bases stayed unmatched. CDR3 length: 15 amino acids. Germline V gives CDR1 WNHNN, CDR2 SYGVQD (reference sequence). For the CDR3, the DNA is TGCGCCAGCTCGACCGGCGGGAGCTCCTACAATGAGCAGTTCTTC. This gives the protein CASSTGGSSYNEQFF.

On this clone: Germline and junction disagree at one end, which may indicate a read error. This CDR3 is also generated by other DNA sequences in the sample. V gene TRBV4-3 combines with J gene TRBJ1-2; weak D call: TRBD1 (5 bases). Germline lookup yields CDR1 LGHNA and CDR2 YSLEER. The CDR3 is 16 residues long. The CDR3 loop reads CASSQDWGSVYYGYTF. In DNA, the CDR3 is TGCGCCAGCAGCCAAGATTGGGGCAGCGTGTACTATGGTTACACCTTC.

V is TRBV7-2 and J is TRBJ1-2; 9 bases line up with TRBD1. This CDR3 contains 13 residues. CDR1 and CDR2 (germline): SGHTA, FQGNSA. The trim removed 5 bases at V and 4 bases at J, leaving 2 bases unmatched. In DNA form, the CDR3 reads TGTGCCAGCAGCGGGGACAGGGTCTATGGCTACACCTTC. Translated: CASSGDRVYGYTF.

This clone was recorded once. V gene TRBV5-1 combines with J gene TRBJ2-7; 7 nucleotides match TRBD1. The CDR3 is 14 residues long. Germline CDR1 is SGHRS and CDR2 is YFSETQ. Trimming at V came to 0 bases and at J to 5 bases, leaving 5 bases not matched to a gene. CDR3 sequence (DNA): TGCGCCAGCAGCTTGGAGGGACAGCGCCACGAGCAGTACTTC. Translated, it gives CASSLEGQRHEQYF.

The chain is built from TRBV6-1 and TRBJ1-2; unclear D gene. The CDR3 has 14 amino acids. Germline lookup yields CDR1 MNHNS and CDR2 SASEGT. V was clipped by 5 bases and J by 4 bases, with 14 bases between them. The chain's CDR3 is CASSIRTEIYGYTF. CDR3 coding DNA: TGTGCCAGCAGTATCCGGACTGAAATCTATGGCTACACCTTC.

The chain uses TRBV30 and TRBJ1-5, with TRBD1 identical over 7 bases. The CDR3 runs to 14 residues. V dropped 3 bases and J dropped 6; count of bases not matched to a gene: 8. From germline, CDR1 is GTSNPN and CDR2 SVGIG (reference sequence). CDR3 sequence reads: CAWRGQGGGQPQHF. The CDR3 nucleotides read TGTGCCTGGAGGGGCCAGGGGGGCGGTCAGCCCCAGCATTTT.

This clone occurred a few times. The gene calls are TRBV4-3 and TRBJ2-3; D unclear. The V gene's germline CDR1 is LGHNA and CDR2 YSLEER. The CDR3 runs to 13 residues. V dropped 2 bases and J dropped 4 bases, with 7 bases sitting between them. The CDR3 here is CASSQSLADTQYF. In DNA form, the CDR3 reads TGCGCCAGCAGCCAATCGCTAGCAGATACGCAGTATTTT.

This chain joins TRBV10-3 and TRBJ2-1; tentative D call: TRBD2 (5 bases). The V gene lost 11 bases and the J gene lost 4 bases, with 12 bases spanning the gap. This CDR3 has 12 amino acids. Germline V gene data show CDR1 as ENHRY and CDR2 as SYGVKD. Here the CDR3 reads CASDPGYNEQFF. In DNA form, the CDR3 reads TGTGCCTCAGATCCGGGATACAATGAGCAGTTCTTC.

Concerning this clone: At one end, the junction sequence differs from germline, possibly due to a read error. The chain couples TRBV7-9 to TRBJ1-6; the D is unclear. The CDR3 totals 12 residues. Per germline, CDR1 SEHNR and CDR2 FQNEAQ (reference sequence). CDR3 loop: CSSSFEGSPLHF. The CDR3 DNA reads as TGTTCCAGCAGCTTTGAGGGTTCACCCCTCCACTTT.

The rearrangement uses TRBV7-9 and TRBJ2-1, with 8 bases matching TRBD2. Per the germline V gene, CDR1 is SEHNR and CDR2 is FQNEAQ (reference sequence). CDR3 length: 15 amino acids. The junction had 2 bases not matched to a gene; V was cut back by 4 bases and J by 0 bases. The CDR3 DNA sequence: TGTGCCAGCAGCTGGGCGGGGGGCTCCTACAATGAGCAGTTCTTC. Its protein is CASSWAGGSYNEQFF. The entire variable domain, with the rest obtained from reference TRBV7-9 and TRBJ2-1, is as follows: DTGVSQNPRHKITKRGQNVTFRCDPISEHNRLYWYRQTLGQGPEFLTYFQNEAQLEKSRLLSDRFSAERPKGSFSTLEIQRTEQGDSAMYLCASSWAGGSYNEQFFGPGTRLTVL.

CDR3 region: CASSEGGTTEAFF. The CDR3, as DNA: TGTGCCAGCAGCGAAGGAGGGACCACTGAAGCTTTCTTT. The chain couples TRBV7-3 to TRBJ1-1, with D perhaps matching TRBD1 (5 bases). Trimming cost V 5 bases and J 4 bases, with 11 bases left between them. The CDR3 consists of 13 residues. CDR1 is SGHTA and CDR2 is FQGTGA in the germline V gene. Full variable domain (rest looked up from reference TRBV7-3 and TRBJ1-1): GAGVSQTPSNKVTEKGKYVELRCDPISGHTALYWYRQSLGQGPEFLIYFQGTGAADDSGLPNDRFFAVRPEGSVSTLKIQRTERGDSAVYLCASSEGGTTEAFFGQGTRLTVV.

This chain connects TRBV6-1 to TRBJ2-1; TRBD2 matches 7 bases. Trimming at V came to 6 bases and at J to 4 bases, leaving 6 bases not matched to a gene. The CDR3 spans 14 residues. Germline V gene lookup returns CDR1 MNHNS and CDR2 SASEGT. The CDR3, as DNA: TGTGCCAGCAGCCCAGGACTAGGGTACAATGAGCAGTTCTTC. It yields the protein CASSPGLGYNEQFF.